One sample yielded the 22 T cell receptor beta chains listed below, sequenced in a study of blood T cell repertoires in COVID-19. The table came from immunoSEQ multiplex PCR; TCRdb's copy has only in-frame clones and leaves some out. Here the sample spans approximately 260,000 clones, roughly four fifths being singletons. The specimen sequenced was PBMCs or T cells enriched from blood (not recorded which). Receptors were obtained from a young man with acute COVID-19.

In regard to this clone: Mismatch with germline at one junction end may stem from a read error. The sample has other DNA sequences that encode this CDR3 too. The rearrangement links TRBV12-3 or TRBV12-4 to TRBJ2-4; D is ambiguous. This CDR3 is 13 amino acids long. The DNA for the CDR3 is TGTGCCAGCAGTTTGGCCAGAAAAAACATTCAATACTTC. It translates to CASSLARKNIQYF.

As DNA, the CDR3 is TGCGCCAGCAGTATCTTAGATGAAGCTTTCTTT. Its translation is CASSILDEAFF. The J gene is TRBJ1-1, the V gene TRBV10-2; D is uncertain. Germline loops: CDR1 WSHSY, CDR2 SAAADI. The CDR3 sequence is 11 residues long. Trimming cost V 5 bases and J 7 bases, with 8 bases left between them.

The chain employs TRBV25-1 and TRBJ1-1; TRBD1 matches at 8 bases. The CDR3 is 17 residues long. V was pared by 4 bases and J by 0 bases, with 10 bases of the junction left unmatched. The germline V gene has CDR1 MGHDK and CDR2 SYGVNS. The CDR3 bases are TGTGCCAGCAGTGGAAACAGGGGGAAGTATATGAACACTGAAGCTTTCTTT. Translating gives CASSGNRGKYMNTEAFF.

This sequence joins TRBV24-1 and TRBJ2-6; 7 positions agree with TRBD2. The CDR3 is 20 amino acids. The germline V gene has CDR1 KGHDR and CDR2 SFDVKD. J gave up 0 bases and V 0 bases, and 10 bases lay outside the gene matches. CDR3 loop: CATSDLPLPGGSSGANVLTF. The CDR3 DNA reads TGTGCCACCAGTGATTTGCCCCTACCGGGAGGAAGCTCTGGGGCCAACGTCCTGACTTTC.

The V call is TRBV28, the J call TRBJ1-1, with D perhaps TRBD1 (6 bases). Per germline, CDR1 MDHEN and CDR2 SYDVKM. The CDR3 runs 15 residues. The V and J ends lost 6 bases and 9 bases respectively, with 23 bases between them. The CDR3 DNA reads TGTGCCAGCAGAGTGGGGGGGGGCCCTCTCCTAAAAGCTTTCTTT. This codes for CASRVGGGPLLKAFF.

V and J are TRBV5-1 and TRBJ1-1, with a possible D match to TRBD1 (5 bases). The germline V and J ends were trimmed by 1 base and 3 bases, with 7 bases remaining between them. CDR3 length equals 13 residues. Germline CDR1 and CDR2: SGHRS and YFSETQ. The CDR3 region has the DNA TGCGCCAGCAGCTTGCCGACAGACACTGAAGCTTTCTTT. Its translation is CASSLPTDTEAFF.

This clone was recorded once. This sequence joins TRBV24-1 and TRBJ2-5; maybe TRBD2 (6 bases). The CDR3 covers 13 residues. The V and J ends lost 7 bases and 2 bases respectively, with 10 bases between them. The germline V gene encodes CDR1 KGHDR and CDR2 SFDVKD. The CDR3 DNA follows: TGTGCCACCAGCTTAGCGGTACAAGAGACCCAGTACTTC. Translating it yields CATSLAVQETQYF.

The chain couples TRBV6-5 to TRBJ2-3; perhaps TRBD1 as D (5 bases). The CDR3 spans 15 residues. The V and J ends lost 9 bases and 6 bases respectively, with 22 bases between them. CDR1 MNHEY and CDR2 SVGAGI come from the germline V gene. Written as DNA, the CDR3 is TGTGCCAGTTCCACAGGTCCGCTTGGCGGCGATACGCAGTATTTT. Translating gives CASSTGPLGGDTQYF.

In this sample, this clone turned up a few times. The rearrangement uses TRBV11-2 and TRBJ1-6; 7 bases agree with TRBD1. CDR3 size: 16 residues. The junction had 6 bases not matched to a gene; V was cut back by 1 base and J by 6 bases. CDR1 is SGHAT, CDR2 FQNNGV, per germline. As DNA, the CDR3 is TGTGCCAGCAGCTTAGTCCAGGGGGTAGGTAATTCACCCCTCCACTTT. Protein product: CASSLVQGVGNSPLHF.

The chain employs TRBV6-5 and TRBJ2-2, with D maybe TRBD2 (6 bases). Trimming left V 8 bases short and J 1 base short, with 11 bases between. The CDR3 consists of 14 residues. In germline, CDR1 is MNHEY, CDR2 SVGAGI. This chain's CDR3 is CASLGSLNTGELFF. The CDR3 nucleotides are TGTGCCAGCCTCGGGAGCCTGAACACCGGGGAGCTGTTTTTT.

The chain employs TRBV7-2 and TRBJ2-5; the D is unclear. V lost 5 bases, J lost 7 bases, and 11 bases lay in between. The germline CDR1 and CDR2 sequences are SGHTA and FQGNSA. The CDR3 length is 12 residues. In DNA form, the CDR3 reads TGTGCCAGCAGCCAGGTCACGTTGACCCAGTACTTC. Translated, it gives CASSQVTLTQYF.

The rearrangement links TRBV14 to TRBJ1-6; no clear D gene. V lost 3 bases and J lost 9, with 12 bases in between. CDR3 length: 14 residues. Germline CDR1 reads SGHDN; CDR2 reads FVKESK. CDR3 DNA: TGTGCCAGCAGCCAGGCACTAGGGTTTTCACCCCTCCACTTT. Translating gives CASSQALGFSPLHF.

The CDR3 bases are TGTGCCAGCAGTTTAAGGGGACAGGACTACACCTTC. This encodes CASSLRGQDYTF. The gene calls are TRBV28 and TRBJ1-2; 8 bases line up with TRBD1. The V gene end was trimmed by 2 bases and the J gene end by 10 bases; junction bases not matched to a gene: 3. This CDR3 region has 12 residues. Germline loops: CDR1 MDHEN, CDR2 SYDVKM.

The chain links TRBV6-1 to TRBJ2-7, with D perhaps TRBD2 (5 bases). The CDR3 runs to 13 residues. Trimming cost V 3 bases and J 3 bases, with 9 bases left between them. The V gene's germline CDR1 is MNHNS and CDR2 SASEGT. CDR3 in DNA: TGTGCCAGCAGTGACGGACTGCTCTACGAGCAGTACGTC. It yields the protein CASSDGLLYEQYV.

J is TRBJ1-2 and V is TRBV9; 8 bases are shared with TRBD1. From germline, CDR1 is SGDLS and CDR2 YYNGEE. Unmatched junction bases numbered 15, after V lost 3 bases and J lost 5 bases. This CDR3 contains 17 residues. CDR3: CASSDSGTGAYGYGYTF. CDR3 nucleotide sequence: TGTGCCAGCAGCGATTCCGGGACAGGCGCTTATGGATATGGCTACACCTTC.

The rearrangement links TRBV5-1 to TRBJ2-1; 7 bases line up with TRBD1. The length of the CDR3 is 15 residues. V was pared by 5 bases and J by 0 bases, with 5 bases of the junction left unmatched. Germline CDR1 and CDR2: SGHRS and YFSETQ. The CDR3 protein is CASRGDSPSYNEQFF. CDR3 nucleotides: TGCGCCAGCAGGGGGGACAGTCCCTCCTACAATGAGCAGTTCTTC.

The J gene is TRBJ2-1, the V gene TRBV7-9; 15 positions match TRBD2. The trim removed 5 bases at V and 7 bases at J, leaving 9 bases unmatched. Per germline, CDR1 SEHNR and CDR2 FQNEAQ (reference sequence). The CDR3 runs to 17 residues. CDR3 DNA: TGTGCCAGCAGCCGAACAGGACTAGCGGGGGGGCTGAATGAGCAGTTCTTC. Translation: CASSRTGLAGGLNEQFF. Filled out from reference TRBV7-9 and TRBJ2-1, the complete variable domain reads DTGVSQNPRHKITKRGQNVTFRCDPISEHNRLYWYRQTLGQGPEFLTYFQNEAQLEKSRLLSDRFSAERPKGSFSTLEIQRTEQGDSAMYLCASSRTGLAGGLNEQFFGPGTRLTVL.

This chain's CDR3 is CASSPLRTGGYNEQFF. CDR3 nucleotides: TGTGCCAGCAGCCCCCTAAGGACAGGGGGATACAATGAGCAGTTCTTC. The chain carries TRBV28 and TRBJ2-1; 10 bases are a match to TRBD1. CDR3 size: 16 residues. Germline lookup yields CDR1 MDHEN and CDR2 SYDVKM. V gave up 6 bases and J gave up 4 bases; unmatched junction bases: 9.

The chain carries TRBV6-5 and TRBJ1-1; 9 bases fit TRBD1. Germline trimming cut 7 bases from V and 7 bases from J; bases unmatched to any gene: 7. The CDR3 runs 13 residues. Germline V CDR1 and CDR2: MNHEY, SVGAGI. The CDR3 bases are TGTGCCAGCATACTAGGACAGGGGAGTGAAGCTTTCTTT. Translation gives CASILGQGSEAFF.

The gene calls are TRBV28 and TRBJ2-5, with D perhaps TRBD2 (6 bases). Germline V gene sequence: CDR1 MDHEN, CDR2 SYDVKM. Between the trimmed V and J ends, which lost 3 bases and 2 bases, there was a span of 16 bases. This CDR3 is 16 amino acids long. CDR3 amino acids: CASSFFWMGGQETQYF. Here the CDR3 DNA reads TGTGCCAGCAGTTTCTTTTGGATGGGGGGACAAGAGACCCAGTACTTC.

This clone showed up just once. The chain recombines TRBV11-3 with TRBJ2-1; 7 bases agree with TRBD2. The CDR3 has 17 residues. J was trimmed by 6 bases and V by 5 bases; bases with no gene match: 16. CDR1 is SGHNT, CDR2 YENEEA, per germline. The CDR3 region is CASSPPSTWGRGNEQFF. Here the CDR3 DNA reads TGTGCCAGCAGCCCCCCCTCAACGTGGGGGAGGGGCAATGAGCAGTTCTTC.

This chain joins TRBV2 and TRBJ1-2; D uncertain. The V end lost 2 bases, the J end lost 11 bases, and 12 bases lay between the germline ends. Germline V gene sequence: CDR1 SNHLY, CDR2 FYNNEI. This CDR3 is built from 12 residues. The CDR3 region is CASSENNYGYTF. DNA for the CDR3: TGTGCCAGCAGTGAAAATAACTACGGGTACACCTTC. The whole variable domain, remainder taken from reference TRBV2 and TRBJ1-2, is EPEVTQTPSHQVTQMGQEVILRCVPISNHLYFYWYRQILGQKVEFLVSFYNNEISEKSEIFDDQFSVERPDGSNFTLKIRSTKLEDSAMYFCASSENNYGYTFGSGTRLTVV.